A selection of T cell receptor beta chains follows, all from one sample in a study of blood T cell repertoires in COVID-19. Using immunoSEQ multiplex PCR, the repertoire was profiled, and TCRdb retains in-frame clones only, with some absent. The sample yields about 56,000 clones, 89% seen once. The sample comprised peripheral blood. The receptors originated from a human donor in a cohort sampled during active COVID-19. Each CDR3 is given with its conserved first and last residue. A D gene is named only where the DNA matches it firmly. Size tells how often a clone was seen (once, few, many) or the class of an expanded clone, and some rows leave it out.

clone size: .; J gene: TRBJ1-5; D gene: .; V gene: TRBV18; CDR3 DNA: TGTGCCAGCTCACTCCAGAGCAATCAGCCCCAGCATTTT; CDR3 protein: CASSLQSNQPQHF
clone size: .; J gene: TRBJ2-1; D gene: .; V gene: TRBV7-2; CDR3 DNA: TGTGCCAGCAGCTTAGATATTAGGGGCTCAGAGCAGTTCTTC; CDR3 protein: CASSLDIRGSEQFF
clone size: few; J gene: TRBJ2-7; D gene: .; V gene: TRBV3-1/TRBV3-2; CDR3 DNA: TGTGCCAGCAGCCAAACTAGTGGAGCCTACGAGCAGTACTTC; CDR3 protein: CASSQTSGAYEQYF
clone size: .; J gene: TRBJ2-7; D gene: .; V gene: TRBV19; CDR3 DNA: TGTGCCAGTAGTGGCCCAGGGTTTTCTTCCGAGCAGTACTTC; CDR3 protein: CASSGPGFSSEQYF
clone size: .; J gene: TRBJ2-7; D gene: .; V gene: TRBV5-6; CDR3 DNA: TGTGCCAGCAGCCCGACCGGTTCCTTAGCCGAGCAGTACTTC; CDR3 protein: CASSPTGSLAEQYF
clone size: .; J gene: TRBJ1-1; D gene: .; V gene: TRBV5-1; CDR3 DNA: TGCGCCAGCAGCTTGGACCAGGGAAGGAACACTGAAGCTTTCTTT; CDR3 protein: CASSLDQGRNTEAFF
clone size: .; J gene: TRBJ1-4; D gene: .; V gene: TRBV6-5; CDR3 DNA: TGTGCCAGCAGTTACTCCCAGGTCCAAAATGAAAAACTGTTTTTT; CDR3 protein: CASSYSQVQNEKLFF
clone size: .; J gene: TRBJ1-1; D gene: TRBD1; V gene: TRBV5-1; CDR3 DNA: TGCGCCAGCAGCTTGCGTGACAGGGTGTCTGAAGCTTTCTTT; CDR3 protein: CASSLRDRVSEAFF
clone size: .; J gene: TRBJ1-4; D gene: .; V gene: TRBV3-1/TRBV3-2; CDR3 DNA: TGTGCCAGCAGCCAAGATAGAAGATCTCCAGGGCGGGGTAATGAAAAACTGTTTTTT; CDR3 protein: CASSQDRRSPGRGNEKLFF
clone size: .; J gene: TRBJ2-7; D gene: .; V gene: TRBV5-1; CDR3 DNA: TGCGCCAGCAGCTTGCCCGACAGCCGCTACGAGCAGTACTTC; CDR3 protein: CASSLPDSRYEQYF
clone size: .; J gene: TRBJ2-7; D gene: .; V gene: TRBV7-2; CDR3 DNA: TGTGCCAGCAGCTTAGTCGGGCAGGGGAGGGGCGAGCAGTACTTC; CDR3 protein: CASSLVGQGRGEQYF
clone size: .; J gene: TRBJ2-1; D gene: .; V gene: TRBV9; CDR3 DNA: TGTGCCAGCAGCGTAGAAGGACACAAGCAGTTCTTC; CDR3 protein: CASSVEGHKQFF
clone size: .; J gene: TRBJ2-3; D gene: TRBD2; V gene: TRBV19; CDR3 DNA: TGTGCCAGTACTCTAGCGGGGGGGCTGGGTACGCAGTATTTT; CDR3 protein: CASTLAGGLGTQYF
clone size: .; J gene: TRBJ1-1; D gene: TRBD1; V gene: TRBV5-4; CDR3 DNA: TGTGCCAGCAGCCGGCCGACAGGGGAGATGGTCGCTTTCTTT; CDR3 protein: CASSRPTGEMVAFF
clone size: .; J gene: TRBJ1-2; D gene: TRBD1; V gene: TRBV2; CDR3 DNA: TGTGCCAGCACCCCGGACAGGGGGGGGGAGTATGGCTACACCTTC; CDR3 protein: CASTPDRGGEYGYTF
clone size: .; J gene: TRBJ2-5; D gene: TRBD1; V gene: TRBV7-9; CDR3 DNA: TGTGCCAGCAGCTTAGACGACAGGGTAGAGACCCAGTACTTC; CDR3 protein: CASSLDDRVETQYF
clone size: .; J gene: TRBJ1-5; D gene: .; V gene: TRBV6-5; CDR3 DNA: TGTGCCAGCAGTTACTCGTTTAAGGGGAATCAGCCCCAGCATTTT; CDR3 protein: CASSYSFKGNQPQHF
clone size: once; J gene: TRBJ2-3; D gene: TRBD2; V gene: TRBV3-1/TRBV3-2; CDR3 DNA: TGTGCCAGCAGCCCCAGCCAGCGGGGGACCACAGATACGCAGTATTTT; CDR3 protein: CASSPSQRGTTDTQYF
clone size: .; J gene: TRBJ2-3; D gene: TRBD1; V gene: TRBV4-3; CDR3 DNA: TGCGCCAGCAGCCGCCAACAGGGGCTCACAGATACGCAGTATTTT; CDR3 protein: CASSRQQGLTDTQYF
clone size: .; J gene: TRBJ1-3; D gene: .; V gene: TRBV7-2; CDR3 DNA: TGTGCCAGCAGCTTAGGGGGGGGACGCTCTGGAAACACCATATATTTT; CDR3 protein: CASSLGGGRSGNTIYF
clone size: .; J gene: TRBJ2-7; D gene: TRBD2; V gene: TRBV18; CDR3 DNA: TGTGCCAGCTCACCAGGGGCTAGCGGGGGTTTTAGGCCCCACGAGCAGTACTTC; CDR3 protein: CASSPGASGGFRPHEQYF
clone size: .; J gene: TRBJ1-2; D gene: .; V gene: TRBV6-5; CDR3 DNA: TGTGCCAGCAGTCACAACAGGGAAATCTATGGCTACACCTTC; CDR3 protein: CASSHNREIYGYTF
clone size: .; J gene: TRBJ2-7; D gene: TRBD1; V gene: TRBV5-4; CDR3 DNA: TGTGCCAGCAGCTGGAGGGACAGGGGATCCTACGAGCAGTACTTC; CDR3 protein: CASSWRDRGSYEQYF
clone size: .; J gene: TRBJ2-2; D gene: .; V gene: TRBV29-1; CDR3 DNA: TGCAGCGTTTCAAGGGAGCGGGACACCGGGGAGCTGTTTTTT; CDR3 protein: CSVSRERDTGELFF
clone size: .; J gene: TRBJ2-7; D gene: .; V gene: TRBV27; CDR3 DNA: TGTGCCAGCAGTTTGGAGGGTAGGGGTGAGCAGTACTTC; CDR3 protein: CASSLEGRGEQYF
clone size: .; J gene: TRBJ2-7; D gene: TRBD2; V gene: TRBV27; CDR3 DNA: TGTGCCAGCAGTTTCGGATCCGGGGGGGCACAATACGAGCAGTACTTC; CDR3 protein: CASSFGSGGAQYEQYF
clone size: once; J gene: TRBJ2-1; D gene: .; V gene: TRBV30; CDR3 DNA: TGTGCCTGGAGTGTAGGCGTCAGTCCCAGGGGGGATGAGCAGTTCTTC; CDR3 protein: CAWSVGVSPRGDEQFF
clone size: .; J gene: TRBJ2-1; D gene: TRBD1; V gene: TRBV11-3; CDR3 DNA: TGTGCCAGCAGCTTAAGGGACAGATCCTTTGGATACAATGAGCAGTTCTTC; CDR3 protein: CASSLRDRSFGYNEQFF
clone size: .; J gene: TRBJ1-5; D gene: .; V gene: TRBV30; CDR3 DNA: TGTGCCTGGAGTGGCAGTAGCAATCAGCCCCAGCATTTT; CDR3 protein: CAWSGSSNQPQHF
clone size: .; J gene: TRBJ2-2; D gene: .; V gene: TRBV19; CDR3 DNA: TGTGCCAGTAGCGTGGGTGGGACTAACACCGGGGAGCTGTTTTTT; CDR3 protein: CASSVGGTNTGELFF
clone size: .; J gene: TRBJ2-3; D gene: TRBD2; V gene: TRBV28; CDR3 DNA: TGTGCCAGCAGTTTCCACCTTCCCGGACTAGCGGGGGGCCGGGACACAGATACGCAGTATTTT; CDR3 protein: CASSFHLPGLAGGRDTDTQYF
clone size: .; J gene: TRBJ2-5; D gene: TRBD2; V gene: TRBV5-8; CDR3 DNA: TGTGCCAGCAGCTTGGGGAGCGGGGGGGCGACGGAGACCCAGTACTTC; CDR3 protein: CASSLGSGGATETQYF
clone size: few; J gene: TRBJ2-2; D gene: .; V gene: TRBV5-6; CDR3 DNA: TGTGCCAGCAGCTTGGCAGGGCCCGGGGAGCTGTTTTTT; CDR3 protein: CASSLAGPGELFF
clone size: .; J gene: TRBJ2-7; D gene: .; V gene: TRBV11-2; CDR3 DNA: TGTGCCAGCAGCCGGACTCTCCTCTCCTACGAGCAGTACTTC; CDR3 protein: CASSRTLLSYEQYF
clone size: .; J gene: TRBJ2-4; D gene: TRBD2; V gene: TRBV7-8; CDR3 DNA: TGTGCCAGCAGCTCGGGGACTAGCGGAAACATTCAGTACTTC; CDR3 protein: CASSSGTSGNIQYF
clone size: .; J gene: TRBJ2-3; D gene: TRBD1; V gene: TRBV11-3; CDR3 DNA: TGTGCCAGCAGCCAAGGACAGGGCGGCACAGATACGCAGTATTTT; CDR3 protein: CASSQGQGGTDTQYF
clone size: .; J gene: TRBJ2-5; D gene: TRBD2; V gene: TRBV7-2; CDR3 DNA: TGTGCCAGCAGCCCGACTAGCGGGGCCGAGGGTCAGTACTTC; CDR3 protein: CASSPTSGAEGQYF
clone size: once; J gene: TRBJ2-2; D gene: TRBD2; V gene: TRBV6-2/TRBV6-3; CDR3 DNA: TGTGCCAGCAGTAACGGGGGGGCGAACACCGGGGAGCTGTTTTTT; CDR3 protein: CASSNGGANTGELFF
clone size: .; J gene: TRBJ1-2; D gene: TRBD1; V gene: TRBV3-1/TRBV3-2; CDR3 DNA: TGTGCCAGCAGCCCAACGACAGGGAGTCGCTATGGCTACACCTTC; CDR3 protein: CASSPTTGSRYGYTF
clone size: .; J gene: TRBJ2-7; D gene: .; V gene: TRBV27; CDR3 DNA: TGTGCCAGCAGTTTTAGAGTGAGCCAGGGAATATCCTACGAGCAGTACTTC; CDR3 protein: CASSFRVSQGISYEQYF
clone size: .; J gene: TRBJ1-1; D gene: .; V gene: TRBV19; CDR3 DNA: TGTGCCAGTAGTATGGACAGCTCCAGAGTCACTGAAGCTTTCTTT; CDR3 protein: CASSMDSSRVTEAFF
clone size: .; J gene: TRBJ2-7; D gene: .; V gene: TRBV7-2; CDR3 DNA: TGTGCCAGCAGCTTAGGACAGTACGAGCAGTACTTC; CDR3 protein: CASSLGQYEQYF
clone size: .; J gene: TRBJ2-5; D gene: .; V gene: TRBV18; CDR3 DNA: TGTGCCAGCTCACGGGGGACTGCACAAGAGACCCAGTACTTC; CDR3 protein: CASSRGTAQETQYF
clone size: .; J gene: TRBJ1-1; D gene: .; V gene: TRBV20-1; CDR3 DNA: TGCAGTGCTAGTAAGGGACATGCGAACACTGAAGCTTTCTTT; CDR3 protein: CSASKGHANTEAFF
clone size: .; J gene: TRBJ1-5; D gene: .; V gene: TRBV12-5; CDR3 DNA: TGTGCTAGTGGTTTGGAATCGGGGCCCCAGCATTTT; CDR3 protein: CASGLESGPQHF
clone size: .; J gene: TRBJ2-5; D gene: TRBD2; V gene: TRBV30; CDR3 DNA: TGTGCCTGGTCACTAGCGGGGGGATATGAGACCCAGTACTTC; CDR3 protein: CAWSLAGGYETQYF
clone size: .; J gene: TRBJ1-1; D gene: TRBD1; V gene: TRBV6-5; CDR3 DNA: TGTGCCAGCAGTTCCCCTCTGGACAGGAAGACTGAAGCTTTCTTT; CDR3 protein: CASSSPLDRKTEAFF
clone size: .; J gene: TRBJ1-5; D gene: .; V gene: TRBV19; CDR3 DNA: TGTGCCAGTAGTTCAGAGCGTCGCCTCAATCAGCCCCAGCATTTT; CDR3 protein: CASSSERRLNQPQHF
clone size: once; J gene: TRBJ1-1; D gene: TRBD1; V gene: TRBV10-3; CDR3 DNA: TGTGCCATCAGTGATCATACGGGACAGAGATTCACTGAAGCTTTCTTT; CDR3 protein: CAISDHTGQRFTEAFF
clone size: .; J gene: TRBJ1-6; D gene: TRBD1; V gene: TRBV19; CDR3 DNA: TGTGCCAGTAGTATCGGGACAGGGGTTAATTCACCCCTCCACTTT; CDR3 protein: CASSIGTGVNSPLHF
clone size: .; J gene: TRBJ1-1; D gene: .; V gene: TRBV5-1; CDR3 DNA: TGCGCCAGCAGCACAGACAGGTTGGGGGACACTGAAGCTTTCTTT; CDR3 protein: CASSTDRLGDTEAFF
clone size: .; J gene: TRBJ1-2; D gene: .; V gene: TRBV29-1; CDR3 DNA: TGCAGCGTTGAAGAGGGCCCCAGATCAGTCTATGGCTACACCTTC; CDR3 protein: CSVEEGPRSVYGYTF
clone size: .; J gene: TRBJ1-3; D gene: .; V gene: TRBV2; CDR3 DNA: TGTGCCAGCAGTGAGCAGGGGAGCTCTGGAAACACCATATATTTT; CDR3 protein: CASSEQGSSGNTIYF
clone size: .; J gene: TRBJ1-2; D gene: TRBD1; V gene: TRBV19; CDR3 DNA: TGTGCCAGTAGGGATTCACAGGGGTCTTCAGGCGGCTACACCTTC; CDR3 protein: CASRDSQGSSGGYTF
clone size: .; J gene: TRBJ1-5; D gene: .; V gene: TRBV30; CDR3 DNA: TGTGCCTGGAGTACCTATGGCAATCAGCCCCAGCATTTT; CDR3 protein: CAWSTYGNQPQHF
clone size: .; J gene: TRBJ2-3; D gene: TRBD2; V gene: TRBV5-4; CDR3 DNA: TGTGCCAGCTCCCGTAGGACTAGCGGCGGGACTAGCACAGATACGCAGTATTTT; CDR3 protein: CASSRRTSGGTSTDTQYF
clone size: .; J gene: TRBJ1-2; D gene: TRBD1; V gene: TRBV9; CDR3 DNA: TGTGCCAGCAGCGTAGAACAGGGGGCCAACTATGGCTACACCTTC; CDR3 protein: CASSVEQGANYGYTF
clone size: .; J gene: TRBJ2-1; D gene: .; V gene: TRBV12-3/TRBV12-4; CDR3 DNA: TGTGCCAGCAGCCGGGAGCCGGGACCCCTCTTCTTC; CDR3 protein: CASSREPGPLFF